One and the same sample provided the 20 T cell receptor beta chains below, sequenced in a study of a mutant IDH1 vaccine in newly diagnosed glioma. Antigen specificity for these receptors is unknown. As for time point: week 23, last vaccination. It was 300 ug of mutant IDH1 20-mer peptide that made up each vaccine dose, given with topical imiquimod. The table came from immunoSEQ multiplex PCR; TCRdb's copy has only in-frame clones and leaves some out. This table holds about 29,000 clones, 75% to 90% found once. The sequencing used PBMCs, collected from a glioma patient whose treatment included an IDH1 peptide vaccine. These receptors came from a woman in her late teens or twenties with glioma.

The chain is built from TRBV7-6 and TRBJ1-1, with D perhaps matching TRBD1 (6 bases). The CDR3 is 14 residues long. Germline values: CDR1 SGHVS, CDR2 FNYEAQ. The V and J ends lost 4 bases and 2 bases respectively, with 11 bases between them. CDR3: CASSSRTANTEAFF. CDR3 DNA sequence: TGTGCCAGCAGCTCCAGGACAGCAAACACTGAAGCTTTCTTT.

The chain combines TRBV30 with TRBJ2-7; 8 bases match TRBD1. The V segment lost 2 bases and the J segment 1 base; nucleotides outside the gene matches: 4. This CDR3 is 14 amino acids long. In germline, CDR1 is GTSNPN, CDR2 SVGIG (reference sequence). Here the CDR3 reads CAWSLGQGSYEQYF. In DNA, the CDR3 is TGTGCCTGGAGTCTTGGACAGGGTTCCTACGAGCAGTACTTC. Full variable domain (missing parts from reference TRBV30 and TRBJ2-7): SQTIHQWPATLVQPVGSPLSLECTVEGTSNPNLYWYRQAAGRGLQLLFYSVGIGQISSEVPQNLSASRPQDRQFILSSKKLLLSDSGFYLCAWSLGQGSYEQYFGPGTRLTVT.

The CDR3 loop reads CASSPRALPQETQYF. The CDR3 nucleotides are TGTGCCAGCAGTCCCAGGGCGCTCCCTCAAGAGACCCAGTACTTC. V usage is TRBV27 and J usage is TRBJ2-5; the D gene is possibly TRBD1 (5 bases). V was pared by 5 bases and J by 2 bases, with 15 bases between. This CDR3 spans 15 amino acids. Looked up from germline, CDR1 is MNHEY and CDR2 is SMNVEV (reference sequence).

The V gene is TRBV5-1, the J gene TRBJ2-1; 10 bases are shared with TRBD2. Germline V gene lookup returns CDR1 SGHRS and CDR2 YFSETQ. Trimming cost V 5 bases and J 1 base; bases outside gene matches: 3. The CDR3 loop spans 15 amino acids. Here the CDR3 reads CASRLAGGSYNEQFF. CDR3 nucleotide sequence: TGCGCCAGCAGATTAGCGGGAGGATCCTACAATGAGCAGTTCTTC.

This chain joins TRBV27 and TRBJ1-6; TRBD1 is a possible D gene (6 bases). V was shortened by 3 bases and J by 0 bases, with 15 bases between the two germline ends. The CDR3 consists of 18 residues. The germline CDR1 and CDR2 sequences are MNHEY and SMNVEV (reference sequence). The CDR3 DNA sequence: TGTGCCAGCAGTTTCACTCGATGGGGGCACTCCTATAATTCACCCCTCCACTTT. Protein sequence: CASSFTRWGHSYNSPLHF.

Only a few counts were recorded for this clone. The chain is built from TRBV15 and TRBJ2-7; 9 nucleotides align to TRBD2. Germline values: CDR1 LNHNV, CDR2 YYDKDF (reference sequence). The CDR3 contains 15 residues. Unmatched junction bases numbered 5, after V lost 0 bases and J lost 5 bases. CDR3 DNA: TGTGCCACCAGCAGAGAGTCTAGCGGGGCACACGAGCAGTACTTC. Its protein product is CATSRESSGAHEQYF.

The chain has TRBV7-2 and TRBJ2-7; no clear D gene. The CDR3 consists of 13 residues. The V gene lost 6 bases and the J gene lost 4 bases, with 13 bases spanning the gap. Germline CDR1 reads SGHTA; CDR2 reads FQGNSA. The chain's CDR3 is CASSTMGRYEQYF. CDR3 in DNA: TGTGCCAGCAGTACGATGGGTCGGTACGAGCAGTACTTC.

On this clone: The sample contains more than one DNA sequence encoding this CDR3. The genes are TRBV5-1 and TRBJ1-5, with D possibly being TRBD1 (5 bases). The CDR3 consists of 18 residues. The V end lost 5 bases, the J end lost 1 base, and 22 bases lay between the germline ends. The V gene's germline CDR1 is SGHRS and CDR2 YFSETQ. The CDR3 DNA reads as TGCGCCAGCAGGCAACTCTTCGAAGTTGGGGACAGCAATCAGCCCCAGCATTTT. This translates into CASRQLFEVGDSNQPQHF.

This chain uses TRBV15 with TRBJ2-2; 11 nucleotides align to TRBD2. The CDR3 has 18 amino acids. J was trimmed by 4 bases and V by 0 bases; bases with no gene match: 7. The germline V gene encodes CDR1 LNHNV and CDR2 YYDKDF (reference sequence). CDR3 nucleotide sequence: TGTGCCACCAGCAGAGATCCCCCTCTAGCGGGAGGCACCGGGGAGCTGTTTTTT. This sequence encodes CATSRDPPLAGGTGELFF.

The rearrangement joins TRBV4-3 to TRBJ1-5, with D tentatively TRBD1 (6 bases). Germline CDR1 LGHNA, CDR2 YSLEER. Trimming left V 0 bases short and J 7 bases short, with 10 bases between. This CDR3 is built from 14 residues. The CDR3 here is CASSQDQGYQPQHF. In DNA form, the CDR3 reads TGCGCCAGCAGCCAAGATCAGGGGTACCAGCCCCAGCATTTT.

The chain has TRBV11-3 and TRBJ2-3; 8 nucleotides align to TRBD2. V shed 5 bases, J shed 0 bases, and the junction held 7 bases outside the gene matches. The CDR3 runs 16 residues. Looked up from germline, CDR1 is SGHNT and CDR2 is YENEEA. The DNA of the CDR3 is TGTGCCAGCAGCCTCACCACTAGCGGTAGCACAGATACGCAGTATTTT. It specifies CASSLTTSGSTDTQYF.

The rearrangement links TRBV18 to TRBJ2-5, with a weak D call TRBD1 (5 bases). The germline V gene encodes CDR1 KGHSH and CDR2 LQKENI. The germline V and J ends were trimmed by 2 bases and 2 bases, with 9 bases remaining between them. The length of the CDR3 is 14 residues. For the CDR3, the DNA is TGTGCCAGCTCACCAGTTTCAGGGCAAGAGACCCAGTACTTC. Its translation: CASSPVSGQETQYF.

Points on this clone: Germline is not matched at one junction end, which may reflect a read error. CDR3 nucleotide sequence: TGTGCCAGTAGTCTAGAGACAGGGTCCTACTACGAGCAGTACTTC. Its protein is CASSLETGSYYEQYF. The chain carries TRBV19 and TRBJ2-7; 7 bases agree with TRBD1. The germline gives CDR1 LNHDA, CDR2 SQIVND (reference sequence). CDR3 size: 15 residues.

V and J are TRBV5-6 and TRBJ2-7; maybe TRBD2 (5 bases). CDR1 and CDR2 (germline): SGHDT, YYEEEE. This CDR3 comprises 11 residues. Trimming took 0 bases from V and 12 from J, leaving 10 bases between them. The CDR3 sequence is CASSLGQEVYF. The CDR3, as DNA: TGTGCCAGCAGCTTGGGGCAGGAGGTGTACTTC. Filled out from reference TRBV5-6 and TRBJ2-7, the complete variable domain reads DAGVTQSPTHLIKTRGQQVTLRCSPKSGHDTVSWYQQALGQGPQFIFQYYEEEERQRGNFPDRFSGHQFPNYSSELNVNALLLGDSALYLCASSLGQEVYFGPGTRLTVT.

The gene calls are TRBV5-6 and TRBJ2-7, with D tentatively TRBD1 or TRBD2 (5 bases each). Germline CDR1 reads SGHDT; CDR2 reads YYEEEE. This CDR3 is 14 amino acids long. Trimming cost V 0 bases and J 0 bases, with 7 bases left between them. CDR3 sequence reads: CASSLVGTSYEQYF. Written as DNA, the CDR3 is TGTGCCAGCAGCTTGGTGGGGACCTCCTACGAGCAGTACTTC.

V and J are TRBV13 and TRBJ2-7; D is uncertain. This CDR3 spans 11 amino acids. V was clipped by 0 bases and J by 5 bases, with 2 bases between them. CDR1 PRHDT and CDR2 FYEKMQ come from the germline V gene (reference sequence). The CDR3 is CASSLGHEQYF. The CDR3 DNA reads as TGTGCCAGCAGCTTAGGCCACGAGCAGTACTTC.

The rearrangement joins TRBV5-6 to TRBJ1-1, with TRBD1 as a possible D gene (5 bases). Trimming took off 4 bases at V and 1 base at J, with 14 bases between the two ends. From germline, CDR1 is SGHDT and CDR2 YYEEEE. The CDR3 has 15 residues. CDR3 amino acids: CASSLGLTGNTEAFF. The CDR3 nucleotides are TGTGCCAGCAGCCTGGGACTCACCGGGAACACTGAAGCTTTCTTT.

The chain uses TRBV30 and TRBJ2-5; D is perhaps TRBD2 (6 bases). There are 14 residues in the CDR3. Trimming shortened V by 2 bases and J by 1 base, and 11 bases separated the two germline ends. Germline assignment: CDR1 GTSNPN and CDR2 SVGIG (reference sequence). CDR3 loop: CAWSPGLTQETQYF. In DNA, the CDR3 is TGTGCCTGGAGTCCGGGACTTACCCAAGAGACCCAGTACTTC.

The CDR3 here is CASSEEMVGDTQYF. The CDR3 coding sequence is TGTGCCAGCAGTGAAGAAATGGTTGGAGATACGCAGTATTTT. The chain joins TRBV6-4 to TRBJ2-3, with D unresolved. Trimming stripped 3 bases from V and 5 bases from J, with 12 bases between. There are 14 residues in the CDR3. Germline CDR1 MRHNA, CDR2 SNTAGT.

In its sample, this clone was seen once. The V gene is TRBV6-6, the J gene TRBJ2-2; TRBD1 might be the D (5 bases). Germline V gene lookup returns CDR1 MNHNY and CDR2 SVGAGI (reference sequence). Trimming left V 2 bases short and J 0 bases short, with 7 bases between. This CDR3 comprises 15 residues. CDR3 nucleotides: TGTGCCAGCAGTTACGACAGACCGAACACCGGGGAGCTGTTTTTT. Translated: CASSYDRPNTGELFF.